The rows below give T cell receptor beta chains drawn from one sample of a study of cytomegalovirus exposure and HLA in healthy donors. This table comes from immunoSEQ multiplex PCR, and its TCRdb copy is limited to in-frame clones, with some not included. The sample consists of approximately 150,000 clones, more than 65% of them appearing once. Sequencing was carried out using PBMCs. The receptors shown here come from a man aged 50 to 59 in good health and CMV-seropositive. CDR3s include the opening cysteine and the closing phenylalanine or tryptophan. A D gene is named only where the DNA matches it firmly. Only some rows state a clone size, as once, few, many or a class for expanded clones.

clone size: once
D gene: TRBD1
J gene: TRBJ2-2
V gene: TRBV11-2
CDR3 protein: CASSLGQSETGELFF
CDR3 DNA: TGTGCCAGCAGCTTGGGACAGTCAGAGACCGGGGAGCTGTTTTTT

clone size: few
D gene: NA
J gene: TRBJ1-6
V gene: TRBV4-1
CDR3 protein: CASSQVIRTLAGVNSPLHF
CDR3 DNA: TGCGCCAGCAGCCAAGTTATAAGGACTCTAGCAGGGGTGAATTCACCCCTCCACTTT

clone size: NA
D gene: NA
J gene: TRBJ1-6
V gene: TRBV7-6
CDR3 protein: CASSPRGQQPLHF
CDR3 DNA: TGTGCCAGCAGCCCCCGCGGACAGCAACCCCTCCACTTT

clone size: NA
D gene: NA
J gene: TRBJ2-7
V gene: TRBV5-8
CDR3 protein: CASIALGGAYEQYF
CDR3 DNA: TGTGCCAGCATAGCACTAGGGGGGGCCTACGAGCAGTACTTC

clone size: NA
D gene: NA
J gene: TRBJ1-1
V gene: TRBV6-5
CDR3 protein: CASSRSGVNTEAFF
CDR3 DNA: TGTGCCAGCAGTCGGAGCGGGGTGAACACTGAAGCTTTCTTT

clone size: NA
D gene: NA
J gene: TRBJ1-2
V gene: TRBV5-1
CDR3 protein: CASSPLGGEYYGYTF
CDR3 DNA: TGCGCCAGCAGCCCTCTAGGAGGGGAGTACTATGGCTACACCTTC

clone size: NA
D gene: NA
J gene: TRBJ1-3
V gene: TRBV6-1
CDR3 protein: CASSGSRGSSGNTIYF
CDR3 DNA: TGTGCCAGCAGTGGTTCCAGGGGCTCCTCTGGAAACACCATATATTTT

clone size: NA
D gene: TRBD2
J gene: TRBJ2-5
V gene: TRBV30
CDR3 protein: CAWSDSGRTQETQYF
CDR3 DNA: TGTGCCTGGAGTGATAGCGGGAGGACCCAAGAGACCCAGTACTTC

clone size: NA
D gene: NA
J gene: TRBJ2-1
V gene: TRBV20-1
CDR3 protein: CSASLDEQFF
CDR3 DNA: TGCAGTGCTAGCCTCGATGAGCAGTTCTTC

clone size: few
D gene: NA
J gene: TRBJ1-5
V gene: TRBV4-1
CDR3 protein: CASSQVGGRSAQHF
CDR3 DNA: TGCGCCAGCAGCCAAGTAGGGGGAAGATCGGCCCAGCATTTT

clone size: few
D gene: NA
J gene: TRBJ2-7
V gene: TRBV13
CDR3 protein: CASSSRTVHYEQYF
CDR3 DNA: TGTGCCAGCAGCTCACGGACAGTACACTACGAGCAGTACTTC

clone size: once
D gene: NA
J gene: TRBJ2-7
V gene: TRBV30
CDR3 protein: CAWGRGAYEQYF
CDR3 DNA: TGTGCCTGGGGACGGGGAGCCTACGAGCAGTACTTC

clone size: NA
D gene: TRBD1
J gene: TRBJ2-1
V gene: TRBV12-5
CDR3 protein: CASGFFGTGNNEQFF
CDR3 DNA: TGTGCTAGTGGTTTTTTTGGGACAGGCAACAATGAGCAGTTCTTC

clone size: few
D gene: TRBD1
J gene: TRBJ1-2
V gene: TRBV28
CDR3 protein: CASSNPQGKYDGYTF
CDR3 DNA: TGTGCCAGCAGCAACCCACAGGGGAAGTATGATGGCTACACCTTC

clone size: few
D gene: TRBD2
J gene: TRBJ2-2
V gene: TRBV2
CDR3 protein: CASSAGLAAGELFF
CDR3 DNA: TGTGCCAGCAGTGCGGGACTAGCGGCCGGGGAGCTGTTTTTT

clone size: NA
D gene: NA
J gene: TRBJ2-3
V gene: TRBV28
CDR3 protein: CASSRGTDTQYF
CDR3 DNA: TGTGCCAGCAGCAGGGGTACAGATACGCAGTATTTT

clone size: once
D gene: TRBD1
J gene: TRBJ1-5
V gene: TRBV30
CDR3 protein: CALGQGNQPQHF
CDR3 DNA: TGTGCCTTGGGACAGGGGAATCAGCCCCAGCATTTT

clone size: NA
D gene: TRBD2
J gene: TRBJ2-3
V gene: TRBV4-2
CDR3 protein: CASSQGNSGRADTQYF
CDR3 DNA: TGTGCCAGCAGCCAAGGGAATAGCGGGAGAGCAGATACGCAGTATTTT

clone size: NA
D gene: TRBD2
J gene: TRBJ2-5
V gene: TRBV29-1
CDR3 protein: CSVEDRGGIGYF
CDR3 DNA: TGCAGCGTTGAAGATCGGGGGGGAATTGGGTACTTC

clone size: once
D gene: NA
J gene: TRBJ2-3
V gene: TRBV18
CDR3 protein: CASSPPRSTDTQYF
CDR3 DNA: TGTGCCAGCTCACCACCCAGGAGCACAGATACGCAGTATTTT

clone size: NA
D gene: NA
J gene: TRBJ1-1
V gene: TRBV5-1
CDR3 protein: CASSSPGGTEAFF
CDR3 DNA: TGCGCCAGCAGCTCACCGGGGGGCACTGAAGCTTTCTTT

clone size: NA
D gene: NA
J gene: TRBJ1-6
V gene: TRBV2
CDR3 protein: CASSEGTDSPLHF
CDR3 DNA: TGTGCCAGCAGTGAAGGAACTGATTCACCCCTCCACTTT

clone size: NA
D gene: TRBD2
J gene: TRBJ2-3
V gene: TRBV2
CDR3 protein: CASTPGSGNPDTQYF
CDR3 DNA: TGTGCCAGCACCCCAGGCAGCGGGAATCCAGATACGCAGTATTTT

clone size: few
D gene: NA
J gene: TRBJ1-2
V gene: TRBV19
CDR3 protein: CASSTSREGYTF
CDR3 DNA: TGTGCCAGTAGTACCTCCAGGGAAGGCTACACCTTC

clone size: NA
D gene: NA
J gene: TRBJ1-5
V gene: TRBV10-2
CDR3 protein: CASSDEGGSNQPQHF
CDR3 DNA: TGCGCCAGCAGTGATGAGGGAGGAAGCAATCAGCCCCAGCATTTT

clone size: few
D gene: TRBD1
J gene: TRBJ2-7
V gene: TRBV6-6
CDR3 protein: CASSPSDRGSSEQYF
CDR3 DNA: TGTGCCAGCAGTCCCTCGGACAGGGGGAGTAGCGAGCAGTACTTC

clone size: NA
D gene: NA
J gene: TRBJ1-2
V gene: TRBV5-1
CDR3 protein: CASSLWRTNYGYTF
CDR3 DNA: TGCGCCAGCAGCTTGTGGAGGACTAACTATGGCTACACCTTC